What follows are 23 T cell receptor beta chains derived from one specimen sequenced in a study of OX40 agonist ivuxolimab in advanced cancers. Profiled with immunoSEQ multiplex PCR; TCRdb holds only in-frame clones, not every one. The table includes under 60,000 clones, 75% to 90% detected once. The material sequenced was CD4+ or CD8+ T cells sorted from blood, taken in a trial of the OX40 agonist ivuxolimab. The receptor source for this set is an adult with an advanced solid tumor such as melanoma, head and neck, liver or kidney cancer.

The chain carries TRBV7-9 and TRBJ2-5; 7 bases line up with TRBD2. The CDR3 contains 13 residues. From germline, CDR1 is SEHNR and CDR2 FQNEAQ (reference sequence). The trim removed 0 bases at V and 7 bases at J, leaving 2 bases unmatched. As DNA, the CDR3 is TGTGCCAGCAGCTTAGCGGGGGAGGGGACCCAGTACTTC. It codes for CASSLAGEGTQYF.

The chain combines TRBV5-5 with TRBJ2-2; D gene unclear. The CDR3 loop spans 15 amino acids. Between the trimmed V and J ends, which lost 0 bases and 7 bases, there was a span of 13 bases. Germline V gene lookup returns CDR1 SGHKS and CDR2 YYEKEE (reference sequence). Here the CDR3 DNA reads TGTGCCAGCAGCTTGGCGAGTGGTTCGTTCGGGGAGCTGTTTTTT. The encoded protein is CASSLASGSFGELFF.

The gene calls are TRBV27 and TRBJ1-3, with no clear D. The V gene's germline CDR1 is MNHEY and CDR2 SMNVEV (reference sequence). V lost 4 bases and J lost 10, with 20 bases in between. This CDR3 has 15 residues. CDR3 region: CASSSDLGSARTIYF. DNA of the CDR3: TGTGCCAGCAGTTCCGACTTGGGGTCGGCAAGGACCATATATTTT.

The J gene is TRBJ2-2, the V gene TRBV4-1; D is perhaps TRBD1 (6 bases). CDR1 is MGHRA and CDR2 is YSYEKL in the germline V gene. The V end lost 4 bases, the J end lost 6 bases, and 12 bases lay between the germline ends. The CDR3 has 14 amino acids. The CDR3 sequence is CASSPYRVSGELFF. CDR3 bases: TGCGCCAGCAGCCCGTACAGGGTCTCCGGGGAGCTGTTTTTT.

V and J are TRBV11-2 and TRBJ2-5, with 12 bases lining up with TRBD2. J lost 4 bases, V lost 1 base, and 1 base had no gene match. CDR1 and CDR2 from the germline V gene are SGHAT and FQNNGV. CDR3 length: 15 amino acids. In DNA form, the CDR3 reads TGTGCCAGCAGCTTAGGGGGACTAGCGGGAGAGACCCAGTACTTC. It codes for CASSLGGLAGETQYF. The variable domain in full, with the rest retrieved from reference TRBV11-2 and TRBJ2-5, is EAGVAQSPRYKIIEKRQSVAFWCNPISGHATLYWYQQILGQGPKLLIQFQNNGVVDDSQLPKDRFSAERLKGVDSTLKIQPAKLEDSAVYLCASSLGGLAGETQYFGPGTRLLVL.

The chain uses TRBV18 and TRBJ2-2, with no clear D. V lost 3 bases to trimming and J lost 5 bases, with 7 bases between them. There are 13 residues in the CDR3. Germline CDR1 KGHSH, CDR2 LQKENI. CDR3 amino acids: CASSPYGTGELFF. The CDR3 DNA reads TGTGCCAGCTCACCGTATGGGACCGGGGAGCTGTTTTTT. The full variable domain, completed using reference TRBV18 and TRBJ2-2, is NAGVMQNPRHLVRRRGQEARLRCSPMKGHSHVYWYRQLPEEGLKFMVYLQKENIIDESGMPKERFSAEFPKEGPSILRIQQVVRGDSAAYFCASSPYGTGELFFGEGSRLTVL.

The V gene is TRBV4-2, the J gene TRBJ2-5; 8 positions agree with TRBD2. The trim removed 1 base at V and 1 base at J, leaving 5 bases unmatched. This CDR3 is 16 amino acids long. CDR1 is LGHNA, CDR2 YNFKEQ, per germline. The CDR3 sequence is CASSQGPAGVQETQYF. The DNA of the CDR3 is TGTGCCAGCAGCCAAGGGCCAGCGGGGGTCCAAGAGACCCAGTACTTC.

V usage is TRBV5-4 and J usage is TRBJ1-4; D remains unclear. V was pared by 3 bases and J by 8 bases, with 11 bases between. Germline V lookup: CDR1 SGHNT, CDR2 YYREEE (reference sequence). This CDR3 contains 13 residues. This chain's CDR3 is CASSSQGNEKLFF. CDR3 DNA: TGTGCCAGCAGCTCCCAAGGGAACGAAAAACTGTTTTTT.

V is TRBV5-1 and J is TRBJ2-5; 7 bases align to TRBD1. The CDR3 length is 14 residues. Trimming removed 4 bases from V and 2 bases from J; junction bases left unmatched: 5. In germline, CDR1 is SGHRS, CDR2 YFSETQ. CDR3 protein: CASSQGQLQETQYF. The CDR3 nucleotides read TGCGCCAGCAGCCAGGGACAGCTTCAAGAGACCCAGTACTTC.

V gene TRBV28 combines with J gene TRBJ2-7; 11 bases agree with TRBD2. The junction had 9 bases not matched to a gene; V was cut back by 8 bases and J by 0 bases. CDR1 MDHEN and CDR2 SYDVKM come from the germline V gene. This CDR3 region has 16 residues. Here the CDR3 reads CASGKSGTSGSYEQYF. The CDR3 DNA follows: TGTGCCAGCGGGAAAAGCGGGACTAGCGGCTCCTACGAGCAGTACTTC.

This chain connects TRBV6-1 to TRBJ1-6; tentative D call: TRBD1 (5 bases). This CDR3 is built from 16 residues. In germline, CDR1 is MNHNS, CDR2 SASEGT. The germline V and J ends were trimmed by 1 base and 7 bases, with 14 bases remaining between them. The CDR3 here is CASSEVGQGRNSPLHF. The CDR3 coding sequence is TGTGCCAGCAGTGAAGTAGGGCAGGGTCGGAATTCACCCCTCCACTTT.

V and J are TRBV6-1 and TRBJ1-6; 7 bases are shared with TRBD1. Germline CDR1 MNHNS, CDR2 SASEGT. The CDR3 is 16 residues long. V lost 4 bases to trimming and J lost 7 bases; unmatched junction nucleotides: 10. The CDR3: CASSGGGGVWNSPLHF. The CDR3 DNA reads TGTGCCAGCAGTGGGGGAGGGGGCGTTTGGAATTCACCCCTCCACTTT.

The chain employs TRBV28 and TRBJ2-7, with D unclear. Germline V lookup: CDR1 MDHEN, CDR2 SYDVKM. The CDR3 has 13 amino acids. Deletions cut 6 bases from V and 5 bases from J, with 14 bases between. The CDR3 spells CASSNNRRNEQYF. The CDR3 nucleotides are TGTGCCAGCAGCAATAACCGAAGGAACGAGCAGTACTTC. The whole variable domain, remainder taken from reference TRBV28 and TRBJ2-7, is DVKVTQSSRYLVKRTGEKVFLECVQDMDHENMFWYRQDPGLGLRLIYFSYDVKMKEKGDIPEGYSVSREKKERFSLILESASTNQTSMYLCASSNNRRNEQYFGPGTRLTVT.

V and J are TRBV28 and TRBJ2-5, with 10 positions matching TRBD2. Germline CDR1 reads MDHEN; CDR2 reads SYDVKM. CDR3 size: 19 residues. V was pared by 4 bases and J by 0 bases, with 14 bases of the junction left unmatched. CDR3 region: CASSSLVASGGPYQETQYF. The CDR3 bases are TGTGCCAGCAGTTCATTGGTGGCTAGCGGGGGCCCCTACCAAGAGACCCAGTACTTC. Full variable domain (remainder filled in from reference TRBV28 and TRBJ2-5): DVKVTQSSRYLVKRTGEKVFLECVQDMDHENMFWYRQDPGLGLRLIYFSYDVKMKEKGDIPEGYSVSREKKERFSLILESASTNQTSMYLCASSSLVASGGPYQETQYFGPGTRLLVL.

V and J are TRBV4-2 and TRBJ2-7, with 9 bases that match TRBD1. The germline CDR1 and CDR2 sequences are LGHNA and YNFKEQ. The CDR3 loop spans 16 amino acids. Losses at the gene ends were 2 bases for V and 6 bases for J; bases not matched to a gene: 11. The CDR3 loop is CASSQIAGQGLGEQYF. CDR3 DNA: TGTGCCAGCAGCCAAATTGCGGGACAGGGTTTGGGCGAGCAGTACTTC.

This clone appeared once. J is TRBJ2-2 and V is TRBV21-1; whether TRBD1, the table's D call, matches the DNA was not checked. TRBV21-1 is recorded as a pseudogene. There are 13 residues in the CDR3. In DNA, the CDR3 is TGTGCCAGCAACGACAGGGATACCGGGGAGCTGTTTTTT. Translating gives CASNDRDTGELFF.

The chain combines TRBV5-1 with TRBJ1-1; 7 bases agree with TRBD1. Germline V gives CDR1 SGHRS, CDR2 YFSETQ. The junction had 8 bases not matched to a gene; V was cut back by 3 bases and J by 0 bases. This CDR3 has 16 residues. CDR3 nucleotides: TGCGCCAGCAGCTCGGAGGACAGGCGACTGAACACTGAAGCTTTCTTT. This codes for CASSSEDRRLNTEAFF.

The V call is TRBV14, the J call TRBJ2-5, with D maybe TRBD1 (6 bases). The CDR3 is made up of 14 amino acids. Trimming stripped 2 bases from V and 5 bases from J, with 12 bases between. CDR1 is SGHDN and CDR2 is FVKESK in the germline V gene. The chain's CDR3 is CASSQTGFGETQYF. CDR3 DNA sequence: TGTGCCAGCAGCCAAACAGGGTTTGGGGAGACCCAGTACTTC.

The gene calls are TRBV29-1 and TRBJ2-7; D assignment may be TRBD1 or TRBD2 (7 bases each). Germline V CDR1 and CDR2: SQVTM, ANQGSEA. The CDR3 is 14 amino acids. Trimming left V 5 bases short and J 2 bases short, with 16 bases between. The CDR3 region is CSVRWQGGTYEQYF. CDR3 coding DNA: TGCAGCGTTAGGTGGCAGGGGGGGACCTACGAGCAGTACTTC.

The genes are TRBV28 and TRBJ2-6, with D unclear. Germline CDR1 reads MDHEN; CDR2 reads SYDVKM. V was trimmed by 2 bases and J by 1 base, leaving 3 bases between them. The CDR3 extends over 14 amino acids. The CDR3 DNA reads TGTGCCAGCAGTTTAGCTTCTGGGGCCAACGTCCTGACTTTC. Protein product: CASSLASGANVLTF.

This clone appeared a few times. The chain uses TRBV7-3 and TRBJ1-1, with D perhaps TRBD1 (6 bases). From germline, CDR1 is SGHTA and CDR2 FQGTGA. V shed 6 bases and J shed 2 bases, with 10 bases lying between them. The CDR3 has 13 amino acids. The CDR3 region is CASRSQGNTEAFF. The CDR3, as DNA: TGTGCCAGCAGGTCACAGGGTAACACTGAAGCTTTCTTT.

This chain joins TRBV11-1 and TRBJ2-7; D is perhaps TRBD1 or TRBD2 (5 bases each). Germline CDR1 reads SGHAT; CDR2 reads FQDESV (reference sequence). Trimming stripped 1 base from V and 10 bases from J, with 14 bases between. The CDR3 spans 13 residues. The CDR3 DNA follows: TGTGCCAGCAGCTTAGAACGGGGCTCGATCCAGTACTTC. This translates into CASSLERGSIQYF.

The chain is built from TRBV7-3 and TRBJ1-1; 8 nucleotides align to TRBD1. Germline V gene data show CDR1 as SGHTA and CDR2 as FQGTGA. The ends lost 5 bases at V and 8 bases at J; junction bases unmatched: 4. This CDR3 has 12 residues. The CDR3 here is CASSPGGPEAFF. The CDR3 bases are TGTGCCAGCAGCCCAGGGGGCCCCGAAGCTTTCTTT.